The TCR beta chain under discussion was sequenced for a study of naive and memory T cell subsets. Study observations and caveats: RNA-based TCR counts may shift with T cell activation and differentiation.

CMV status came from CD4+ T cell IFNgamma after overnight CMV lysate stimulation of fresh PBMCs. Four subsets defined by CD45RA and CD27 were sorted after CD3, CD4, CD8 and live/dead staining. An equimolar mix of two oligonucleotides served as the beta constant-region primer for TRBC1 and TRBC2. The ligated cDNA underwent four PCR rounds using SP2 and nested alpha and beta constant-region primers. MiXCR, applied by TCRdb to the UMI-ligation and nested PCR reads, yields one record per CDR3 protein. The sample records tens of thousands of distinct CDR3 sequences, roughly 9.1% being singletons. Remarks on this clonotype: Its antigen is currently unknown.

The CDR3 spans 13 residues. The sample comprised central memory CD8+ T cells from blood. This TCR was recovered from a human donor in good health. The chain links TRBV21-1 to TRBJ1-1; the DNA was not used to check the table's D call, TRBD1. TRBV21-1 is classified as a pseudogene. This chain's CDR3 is CASVDRWYTEAFF. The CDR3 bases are TGTGCCAGCGTGGACAGGTGGTACACTGAAGCTTTCTTT.